These 30 T cell receptor beta chains were all obtained from the same sample, sequenced in a study of blood T cell repertoires in COVID-19. Method: immunoSEQ multiplex PCR; TCRdb's copy keeps in-frame clones and lacks some. The repertoire holds approximately 470,000 clones, with about nine tenths as singletons. Sequenced input: PBMCs or T cells enriched from blood (not recorded which). These TCRs come from a woman younger than 30 who had recovered from COVID-19.

The chain links TRBV12-5 to TRBJ2-5; TRBD2 matches 7 bases. Germline-derived CDR1 and CDR2 are LGHNT and FRNRAP. This CDR3 is built from 14 residues. J gave up 2 bases and V 11 bases, and 11 bases lay outside the gene matches. The CDR3 sequence is CARKAGERQETQYF. The CDR3 DNA follows: TGTGCTCGAAAGGCGGGAGAACGACAAGAGACCCAGTACTTC.

The chain joins TRBV6-5 to TRBJ2-5; D is ambiguous. The CDR3 has 12 residues. Trimming pared 7 bases from V and 5 bases from J, leaving 11 bases between. Per germline, CDR1 MNHEY and CDR2 SVGAGI. The CDR3 here is CASKAPRETQYF. The CDR3 DNA reads as TGTGCCAGCAAAGCCCCGAGGGAGACCCAGTACTTC.

Only one count was recorded for this clone. The same CDR3 can be traced to other DNA sequences in this sample. J is TRBJ2-5 and V is TRBV4-1; 10 bases agree with TRBD2. CDR3 length: 15 residues. J was trimmed by 3 bases and V by 0 bases; bases with no gene match: 1. Germline lookup yields CDR1 MGHRA and CDR2 YSYEKL. CDR3 coding DNA: TGCGCCAGCAGCCAAGATGGACTAGCGGAAGAGACCCAGTACTTC. This translates into CASSQDGLAEETQYF.

J is TRBJ2-3 and V is TRBV19, with D possibly matching TRBD2 (5 bases). The ends were cut back, 3 bases at V and 0 bases at J, with 13 bases in the middle. This CDR3 has 16 amino acids. CDR1 and CDR2 (germline): LNHDA, SQIVND (reference sequence). CDR3 DNA sequence: TGTGCCAGTAGTATTAGAGAGGGAACTAGCACAGATACGCAGTATTTT. Its protein is CASSIREGTSTDTQYF.

CDR3 nucleotide sequence: TGTGCCAGCACATCGAGGTCGTTGGGCTACACCTTC. It is translated as CASTSRSLGYTF. The chain couples TRBV28 to TRBJ1-2; no clear D. Trimming left V 7 bases short and J 8 bases short, with 14 bases between. Germline CDR1 reads MDHEN; CDR2 reads SYDVKM. The CDR3 has 12 amino acids.

This rearrangement joins TRBV5-5 to TRBJ1-4; 7 nucleotides align to TRBD1. V shed 2 bases and J 5 bases; nucleotides not matched to a gene: 6. The CDR3 is made up of 15 amino acids. Looked up from germline, CDR1 is SGHKS and CDR2 is YYEKEE (reference sequence). The chain's CDR3 is CASSLIPQGNEKLFF. The CDR3 DNA is TGTGCCAGCAGCTTAATTCCACAGGGGAATGAAAAACTGTTTTTT.

The chain uses TRBV11-2 and TRBJ2-2; tentative D call: TRBD2 (6 bases). The V and J ends lost 6 bases and 4 bases respectively, with 18 bases between them. This CDR3 spans 16 amino acids. Looked up from germline, CDR1 is SGHAT and CDR2 is FQNNGV. The CDR3 reads CASSKPSGVSTGELFF. CDR3 bases: TGTGCCAGCAGTAAACCCTCGGGAGTGAGCACCGGGGAGCTGTTTTTT.

This clone was observed a single time. This rearrangement joins TRBV6-5 to TRBJ1-2, with a weak D call TRBD1 (5 bases). V was trimmed by 4 bases and J by 1 base, leaving 10 bases between them. The CDR3 is made up of 14 amino acids. Germline V lookup: CDR1 MNHEY, CDR2 SVGAGI. The CDR3 is CASSSVDSNYGYTF. In DNA, the CDR3 is TGTGCCAGCAGTTCCGTCGACAGTAACTATGGCTACACCTTC.

The CDR3 DNA reads TGTGCCAGCAGTCGCGGGACAGGGACCGATGGCTACACCTTC. Protein product: CASSRGTGTDGYTF. The V gene is TRBV6-5, the J gene TRBJ1-2; 9 bases are shared with TRBD1. This CDR3 contains 14 residues. Germline V gene sequence: CDR1 MNHEY, CDR2 SVGAGI. Losses at the gene ends were 5 bases for V and 6 bases for J; bases not matched to a gene: 7.

This chain joins TRBV27 and TRBJ2-3; a weak D match, TRBD2 (7 bases). V lost 5 bases and J lost 3, with 15 bases in between. The germline V gene has CDR1 MNHEY and CDR2 SMNVEV (reference sequence). This CDR3 spans 15 amino acids. This CDR3 reads CASSLRRGGTDTQYF. The DNA for the CDR3 is TGTGCCAGCAGTCTGAGAAGGGGGGGAACAGATACGCAGTATTTT.

On this clone: Because the CDR3's place on the DNA is in doubt, the DNA is left out and the CDR3 is given as listed by TCRdb. The V call is TRBV12-2, the J call TRBJ1-2. TRBV12-2 has pseudogene status. The CDR3 has 15 amino acids, counting both end residues. CDR3 sequence reads: CASYICAGGHYGYTF.

The J gene is TRBJ2-3, the V gene TRBV19; 7 nucleotides align to TRBD1. CDR3 length: 15 residues. The J segment lost 3 bases and the V segment lost 6 bases, leaving 9 bases of the junction unmatched. Germline lookup yields CDR1 LNHDA and CDR2 SQIVND (reference sequence). The CDR3 spells CASRWKGATTDTQYF. CDR3 DNA sequence: TGTGCCAGTAGGTGGAAGGGGGCAACGACAGATACGCAGTATTTT.

The chain links TRBV11-2 to TRBJ1-6; TRBD1 agrees at 8 bases. Germline CDR1 is SGHAT and CDR2 is FQNNGV. V lost 4 bases and J lost 14; bases outside the gene matches: 16. This CDR3 comprises 16 residues. CDR3 protein: CASSSSTRDRRATLHF. CDR3 nucleotide sequence: TGTGCCAGCAGCTCGAGCACCCGGGACAGGAGGGCCACCCTCCACTTT. Full variable domain (remainder filled in from reference TRBV11-2 and TRBJ1-6): EAGVAQSPRYKIIEKRQSVAFWCNPISGHATLYWYQQILGQGPKLLIQFQNNGVVDDSQLPKDRFSAERLKGVDSTLKIQPAKLEDSAVYLCASSSSTRDRRATLHFGNGTRLTVT.

This chain connects TRBV9 to TRBJ2-1; 11 bases fit TRBD2. With V trimmed by 0 bases and J by 10 bases, 6 bases remained unmatched. In germline, CDR1 is SGDLS, CDR2 YYNGEE. There are 15 residues in the CDR3. CDR3 coding DNA: TGTGCCAGCAGCGTAGGCACTAGCGGGGGCGGCGAGCAGTTCTTC. Its protein product is CASSVGTSGGGEQFF.

This chain joins TRBV10-3 and TRBJ1-1, with D unclear. There are 12 residues in the CDR3. Deletions cut 0 bases from V and 11 bases from J, with 10 bases between. Germline V gene lookup returns CDR1 ENHRY and CDR2 SYGVKD. CDR3 sequence reads: CAISESTGIAFF. The DNA for the CDR3 is TGTGCCATCAGTGAGTCGACTGGTATTGCTTTCTTT.

The chain combines TRBV12-5 with TRBJ1-3, with D perhaps matching TRBD1 (5 bases). Trimming stripped 4 bases from V and 0 bases from J, with 13 bases between. The CDR3 has 16 residues. The V gene's germline CDR1 is LGHNT and CDR2 FRNRAP. As DNA, the CDR3 is TGTGCTAGTGGTTCCGCGGGGGGAAGCTCTGGAAACACCATATATTTT. Amino acids: CASGSAGGSSGNTIYF. Supplemented by reference TRBV12-5 and TRBJ1-3, the full variable domain reads DARVTQTPRHKVTEMGQEVTMRCQPILGHNTVFWYRQTMMQGLELLAYFRNRAPLDDSGMPKDRFSAEMPDATLATLKIQPSEPRDSAVYFCASGSAGGSSGNTIYFGEGSWLTVV.

The chain links TRBV4-2 to TRBJ1-6; 9 bases map to TRBD1. Germline CDR1 reads LGHNA; CDR2 reads YNFKEQ. The CDR3 is 15 amino acids. V gave up 2 bases and J gave up 9 bases; unmatched junction bases: 5. The CDR3 protein is CASSQSRTGVSPLHF. CDR3 DNA sequence: TGTGCCAGCAGCCAATCACGGACAGGGGTTTCACCCCTCCACTTT.

This chain uses TRBV12-3 or TRBV12-4 with TRBJ1-2; tentative D call: TRBD1 (5 bases). The germline V and J ends were trimmed by 5 bases and 8 bases, with 15 bases remaining between them. The CDR3 extends over 13 amino acids. The CDR3 sequence: CASSDPGLRGYTF. CDR3 DNA: TGTGCCAGCAGTGACCCAGGGCTACGGGGCTACACCTTC.

This clone was picked up one time. CDR3 amino acids: CASSGAAYEQYF. The CDR3 bases are TGTGCCAGCAGTGGGGCAGCCTACGAGCAGTACTTC. The V call is TRBV2, the J call TRBJ2-7; D uncertain. The CDR3 has 12 residues. Germline V gene data show CDR1 as SNHLY and CDR2 as FYNNEI. Trimming removed 4 bases from V and 2 bases from J, with 6 bases in between.

The chain recombines TRBV2 with TRBJ1-4, with 9 bases fitting TRBD1. Germline CDR1 is SNHLY and CDR2 is FYNNEI. The V segment lost 4 bases and the J segment 2 bases; nucleotides outside the gene matches: 5. The CDR3 runs 16 residues. In DNA form, the CDR3 reads TGTGCCAGCAGTGGGCAGGACAGGGGTACTAATGAAAAACTGTTTTTT. Its translation is CASSGQDRGTNEKLFF.

This chain joins TRBV7-9 and TRBJ2-1; 7 bases match TRBD1. Per germline, CDR1 SEHNR and CDR2 FQNEAQ (reference sequence). The CDR3 runs to 16 residues. V lost 5 bases and J lost 6; bases outside the gene matches: 13. The CDR3 spells CASSPRQGHPLNEQFF. CDR3 nucleotide sequence: TGTGCCAGCAGCCCAAGACAGGGACACCCCCTCAATGAGCAGTTCTTC.

CDR3 sequence reads: CASSLTPRGDTDTQYF. The CDR3 DNA follows: TGTGCCAGCAGCTTAACCCCCCGGGGGGACACAGATACGCAGTATTTT. The V call is TRBV11-2, the J call TRBJ2-3; 7 bases line up with TRBD2. The CDR3 totals 16 residues. J lost 2 bases, V lost 2 bases, and 7 bases had no gene match. Germline CDR1 reads SGHAT; CDR2 reads FQNNGV.

The V gene is TRBV2, the J gene TRBJ2-1, with TRBD2 identical over 11 bases. This CDR3 spans 17 amino acids. V shed 3 bases and J 2 bases; nucleotides not matched to a gene: 6. Germline CDR1 is SNHLY and CDR2 is FYNNEI. The CDR3 loop reads CASSERASGGPYNEQFF. CDR3 in DNA: TGTGCCAGCAGTGAGAGGGCTAGCGGGGGGCCCTACAATGAGCAGTTCTTC.

This clone was recorded only once. The DNA for the CDR3 is TGTGCCACCCGGATGGACAGTCTATCGGCACCCCTCCACTTT. Translating it yields CATRMDSLSAPLHF. The J gene is TRBJ1-6, the V gene TRBV7-9; D possibly corresponds to TRBD1 (6 bases). The CDR3 has 14 amino acids. Trimming shortened V by 10 bases and J by 11 bases, and 21 bases separated the two germline ends. CDR1 SEHNR and CDR2 FQNEAQ come from the germline V gene (reference sequence).

The genes are TRBV7-5 and TRBJ2-3; the table's D gene call, TRBD1, was not cross checked with the DNA. TRBV7-5 is assigned pseudogene status. The CDR3 contains 16 residues. The chain's CDR3 is CARSAGQGAAGDTQYF. The DNA for the CDR3 is TGTGCCAGAAGCGCTGGACAGGGGGCCGCCGGAGATACGCAGTATTTT.

J is TRBJ2-1 and V is TRBV27; D gene uncertain. The V gene lost 2 bases and the J gene lost 0 bases, with 8 bases spanning the gap. CDR1 and CDR2 (germline): MNHEY, SMNVEV (reference sequence). The CDR3 totals 15 residues. The CDR3 reads CASSLPQSSYNEQFF. In nucleotides, the CDR3 is TGTGCCAGCAGTTTACCCCAGTCCTCCTACAATGAGCAGTTCTTC.

CDR3 amino acids: CASSLNRGLGTQYF. DNA for the CDR3: TGTGCCAGCAGCTTAAACAGGGGGCTAGGTACGCAGTATTTT. J is TRBJ2-3 and V is TRBV7-3, with TRBD1 matching 9 bases. The CDR3 contains 14 residues. In germline, CDR1 is SGHTA, CDR2 FQGTGA. The ends lost 1 base at V and 8 bases at J; junction bases unmatched: 4.

This chain links TRBV28 with TRBJ2-5, with D possibly being TRBD2 (6 bases). Looked up from germline, CDR1 is MDHEN and CDR2 is SYDVKM. Trimming stripped 1 base from V and 2 bases from J, with 11 bases between. This CDR3 contains 15 residues. This chain's CDR3 is CASSLLGGEQETQYF. DNA of the CDR3: TGTGCCAGCAGTTTATTGGGCGGGGAGCAAGAGACCCAGTACTTC.

This chain's CDR3 is CASSLVGGARTDTQYF. The CDR3 nucleotides are TGTGCCAGCAGCTTAGTAGGGGGGGCAAGGACAGATACGCAGTATTTT. The chain carries TRBV7-9 and TRBJ2-3; weak D call: TRBD2 (7 bases). Trimming stripped 1 base from V and 3 bases from J, with 14 bases between. Germline lookup yields CDR1 SEHNR and CDR2 FQNEAQ (reference sequence). The CDR3 is 16 amino acids.

The chain joins TRBV7-2 to TRBJ2-1; possible D gene TRBD1, 6 bases. With 1 base removed from V and 0 bases from J, the gap between germline ends came to 10 bases. CDR1 SGHTA and CDR2 FQGNSA come from the germline V gene. The CDR3 is 16 amino acids. DNA of the CDR3: TGTGCCAGCAGCTTAGTTGGGACACCCTCCTACAATGAGCAGTTCTTC. This codes for CASSLVGTPSYNEQFF.